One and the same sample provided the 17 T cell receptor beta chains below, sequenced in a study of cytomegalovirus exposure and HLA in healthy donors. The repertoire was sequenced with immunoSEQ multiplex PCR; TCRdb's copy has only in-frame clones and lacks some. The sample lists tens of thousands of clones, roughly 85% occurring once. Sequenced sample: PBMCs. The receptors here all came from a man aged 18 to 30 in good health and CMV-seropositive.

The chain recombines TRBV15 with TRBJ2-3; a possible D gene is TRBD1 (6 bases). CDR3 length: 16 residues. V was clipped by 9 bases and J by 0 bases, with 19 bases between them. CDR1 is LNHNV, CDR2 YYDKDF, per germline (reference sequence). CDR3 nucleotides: TGTGCCACGGGGGCCGGCTACGGAACTAGCACAGATACGCAGTATTTT. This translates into CATGAGYGTSTDTQYF.

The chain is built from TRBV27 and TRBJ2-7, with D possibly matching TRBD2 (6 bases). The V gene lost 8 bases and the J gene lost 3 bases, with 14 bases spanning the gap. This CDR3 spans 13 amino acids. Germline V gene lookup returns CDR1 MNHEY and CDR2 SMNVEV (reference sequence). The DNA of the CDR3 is TGTGCCAGCCTGGGGGGAAATAACTACGAGCAGTACTTC. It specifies CASLGGNNYEQYF.

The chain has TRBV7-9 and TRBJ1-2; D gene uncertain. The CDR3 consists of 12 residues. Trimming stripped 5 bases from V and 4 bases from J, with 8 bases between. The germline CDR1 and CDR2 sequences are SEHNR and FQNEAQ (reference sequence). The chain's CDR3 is CASSRGTYGYTF. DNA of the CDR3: TGTGCCAGCAGCCGGGGTACCTATGGCTACACCTTC.

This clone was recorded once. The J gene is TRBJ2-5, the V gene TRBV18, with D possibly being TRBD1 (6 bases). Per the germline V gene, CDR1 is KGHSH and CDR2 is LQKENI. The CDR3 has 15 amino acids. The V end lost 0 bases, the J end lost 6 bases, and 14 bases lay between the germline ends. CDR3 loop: CASSPPASRGKTQYF. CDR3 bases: TGTGCCAGCTCACCACCGGCATCCAGGGGAAAGACCCAGTACTTC.

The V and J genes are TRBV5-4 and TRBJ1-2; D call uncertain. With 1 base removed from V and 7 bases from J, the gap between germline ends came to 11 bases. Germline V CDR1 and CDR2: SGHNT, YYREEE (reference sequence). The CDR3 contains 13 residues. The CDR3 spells CASSLSTVRGYTF. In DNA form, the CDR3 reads TGTGCCAGCAGCTTGAGTACGGTGCGTGGCTACACCTTC.

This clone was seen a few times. The CDR3 spells CSATPSYEQYF. The CDR3 region has the DNA TGCAGTGCTACCCCGTCCTACGAGCAGTACTTC. This chain connects TRBV20-1 to TRBJ2-7; the D is unclear. The V gene lost 4 bases and the J gene lost 1 base, with 5 bases spanning the gap. CDR3 size: 11 residues. From germline, CDR1 is DFQATT and CDR2 SNEGSKA (reference sequence).

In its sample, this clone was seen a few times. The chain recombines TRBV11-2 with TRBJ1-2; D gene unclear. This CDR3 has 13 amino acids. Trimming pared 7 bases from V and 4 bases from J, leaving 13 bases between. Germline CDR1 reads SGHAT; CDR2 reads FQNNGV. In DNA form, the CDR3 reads TGTGCCAGCACTGCGGGAGGTGTCTATGGCTACACCTTC. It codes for CASTAGGVYGYTF.

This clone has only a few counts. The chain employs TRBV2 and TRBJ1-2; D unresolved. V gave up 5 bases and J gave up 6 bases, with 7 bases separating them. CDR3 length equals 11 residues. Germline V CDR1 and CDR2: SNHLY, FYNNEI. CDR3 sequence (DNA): TGTGCCAGCAGTACAATGGATGGCTACACCTTC. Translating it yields CASSTMDGYTF.

The CDR3 DNA sequence: TGCGCCAGCAGCGAATATTTAGCGGATTTAAACGGAGATACGCAGTATTTT. Translated: CASSEYLADLNGDTQYF. The chain uses TRBV5-1 and TRBJ2-3, with a tentative D call TRBD2 (6 bases). This CDR3 comprises 17 residues. The V gene's germline CDR1 is SGHRS and CDR2 YFSETQ. V was clipped by 4 bases and J by 5 bases, with 23 bases between them.

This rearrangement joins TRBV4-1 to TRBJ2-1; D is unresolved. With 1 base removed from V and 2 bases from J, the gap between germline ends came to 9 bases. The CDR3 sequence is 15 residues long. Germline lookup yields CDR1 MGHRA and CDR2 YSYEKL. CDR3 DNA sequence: TGCGCCAGCAGCCAAGCCCCTCTCCCCTACAATGAGCAGTTCTTC. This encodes CASSQAPLPYNEQFF.

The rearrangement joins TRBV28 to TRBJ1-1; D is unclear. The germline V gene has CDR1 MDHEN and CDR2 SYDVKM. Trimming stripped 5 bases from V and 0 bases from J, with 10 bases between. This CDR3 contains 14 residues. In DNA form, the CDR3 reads TGTGCCAGCAGTCTAGGTAGTTTGAACACTGAAGCTTTCTTT. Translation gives CASSLGSLNTEAFF. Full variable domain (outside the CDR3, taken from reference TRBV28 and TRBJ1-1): DVKVTQSSRYLVKRTGEKVFLECVQDMDHENMFWYRQDPGLGLRLIYFSYDVKMKEKGDIPEGYSVSREKKERFSLILESASTNQTSMYLCASSLGSLNTEAFFGQGTRLTVV.

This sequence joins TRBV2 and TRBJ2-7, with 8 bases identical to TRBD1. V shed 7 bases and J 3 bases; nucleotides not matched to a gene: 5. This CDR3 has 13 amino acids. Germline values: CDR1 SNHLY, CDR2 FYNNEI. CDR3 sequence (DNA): TGTGCCAGCATTACAGGGGGTGACTACGAGCAGTACTTC. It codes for CASITGGDYEQYF.

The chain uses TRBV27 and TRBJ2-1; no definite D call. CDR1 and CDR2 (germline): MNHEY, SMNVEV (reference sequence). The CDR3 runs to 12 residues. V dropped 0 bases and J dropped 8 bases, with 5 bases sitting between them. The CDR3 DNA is TGTGCCAGCAGTTTATCGAGAGATGAGCAGTTCTTC. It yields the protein CASSLSRDEQFF.

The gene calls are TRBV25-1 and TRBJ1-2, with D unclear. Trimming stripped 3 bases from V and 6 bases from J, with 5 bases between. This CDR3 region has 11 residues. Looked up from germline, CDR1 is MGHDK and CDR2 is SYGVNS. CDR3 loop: CASSEQNGYTF. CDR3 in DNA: TGTGCCAGCAGTGAGCAGAATGGCTACACCTTC.

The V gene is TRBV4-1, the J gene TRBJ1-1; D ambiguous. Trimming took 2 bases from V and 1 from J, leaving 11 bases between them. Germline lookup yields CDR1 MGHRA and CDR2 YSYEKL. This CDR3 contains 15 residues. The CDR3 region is CASSQYVSGNTEAFF. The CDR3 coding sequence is TGCGCCAGCAGCCAATACGTGTCGGGGAACACTGAAGCTTTCTTT.

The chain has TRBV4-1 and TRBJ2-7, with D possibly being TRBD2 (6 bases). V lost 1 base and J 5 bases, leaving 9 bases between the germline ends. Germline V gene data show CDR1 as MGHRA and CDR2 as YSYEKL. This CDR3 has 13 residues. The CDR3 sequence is CASSQGRGDEQYF. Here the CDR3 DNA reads TGCGCCAGCAGCCAAGGACGCGGGGACGAGCAGTACTTC.

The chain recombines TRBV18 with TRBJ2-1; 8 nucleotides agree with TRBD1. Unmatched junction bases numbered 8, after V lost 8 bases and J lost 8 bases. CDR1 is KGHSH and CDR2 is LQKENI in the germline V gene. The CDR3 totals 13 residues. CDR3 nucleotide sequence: TGTGCCAGCCTGGACAGGGCCGGAGATGAGCAGTTCTTC. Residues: CASLDRAGDEQFF.